The sequence of this T cell receptor (beta chain) was determined in a study of cytotoxic CD8 clonotypes in ibrutinib-treated CLL. For the study at large: There were, on average, nearly 260,000 productive templates and 80,000 to 100,000 productive rearrangements per sample. Study-level results: Patients showed higher baseline clonality than age-matched healthy donors, and it tracked circulating CD8+ T-cell counts. Sample timing was unmatched between remission and later-progressing patients; lymph nodes unstudied.

Germline CDR1 is LGHNA and CDR2 is YNFKEQ. Trimming took off 1 base at V and 2 bases at J, with 21 bases between the two ends. CDR3 size: 18 residues. This clone was counted a few times. The antigen remains unidentified. Profiled with immunoSEQ multiplex PCR; TCRdb holds only in-frame clones, not every one. The sample carries roughly 150,000 clones, roughly 76% recorded once. This sequence was found in a human donor with chronic lymphocytic leukemia. Here the sequenced sample was PBMCs, taken after 24 months of ibrutinib treatment. The genes are TRBV4-2 and TRBJ2-7; D possibly matches TRBD1 or TRBD2 (5 bases each). CDR3 protein: CASSQGMIRDANPYEQYF. CDR3 in DNA: TGTGCCAGCAGCCAAGGAATGATCCGGGACGCCAACCCCTACGAGCAGTACTTC.